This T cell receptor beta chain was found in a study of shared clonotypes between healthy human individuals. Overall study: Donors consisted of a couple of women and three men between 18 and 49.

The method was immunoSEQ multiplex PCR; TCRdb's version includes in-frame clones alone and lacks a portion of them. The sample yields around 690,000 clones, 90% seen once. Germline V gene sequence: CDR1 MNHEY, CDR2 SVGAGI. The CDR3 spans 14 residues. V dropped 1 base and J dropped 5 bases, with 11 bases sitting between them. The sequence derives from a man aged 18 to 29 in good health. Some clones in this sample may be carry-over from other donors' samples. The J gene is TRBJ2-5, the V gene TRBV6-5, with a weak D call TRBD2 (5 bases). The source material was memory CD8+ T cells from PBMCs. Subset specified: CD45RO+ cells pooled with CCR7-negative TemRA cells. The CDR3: CASSYLRARETQYF. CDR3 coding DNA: TGTGCCAGCAGTTACTTGAGGGCGAGGGAGACCCAGTACTTC.